These 21 T cell receptor beta chains were all obtained from the same sample, sequenced in a study of shared clonotypes between healthy human individuals. The data were produced by immunoSEQ multiplex PCR, yet TCRdb's version contains in-frame clones alone and is incomplete. The profile covers about 180,000 clones, with approximately 92% appearing a single time and approximately 0.07% taken by the ten largest. The material sequenced was naive CD4+ T cells sorted from blood. As for subset: CD45RA+ positively selected. The receptors shown here come from a woman aged 25 to 39 in good health.

V is TRBV18 and J is TRBJ2-3; 9 bases line up with TRBD2. The J segment lost 2 bases and the V segment lost 1 base, leaving 7 bases of the junction unmatched. The germline gives CDR1 KGHSH, CDR2 LQKENI. The CDR3 loop spans 17 amino acids. The CDR3, as DNA: TGTGCCAGCTCACCACTTCCGACTAGCGGCCTCACAGATACGCAGTATTTT. This translates into CASSPLPTSGLTDTQYF.

The rearrangement joins TRBV4-1 to TRBJ1-3; 8 positions agree with TRBD1. Germline CDR1 reads MGHRA; CDR2 reads YSYEKL. J lost 0 bases, V lost 4 bases, and 11 bases had no gene match. This CDR3 is 18 amino acids long. The CDR3 loop reads CASSPSGTTGDSGNTIYF. In nucleotides, the CDR3 is TGCGCCAGCAGCCCCTCCGGGACGACAGGGGACTCTGGAAACACCATATATTTT.

The CDR3 sequence: CASSLVAGTGNTYEQYF. CDR3 bases: TGTGCCAGCAGCTTAGTCGCGGGGACAGGGAATACCTACGAGCAGTACTTC. The chain combines TRBV7-9 with TRBJ2-5, with TRBD1 matching over 9 bases. The J call is in doubt because the DNA end fits TRBJ2-7 better. The CDR3 sequence is 17 residues long. Germline values: CDR1 SEHNR, CDR2 FQNEAQ (reference sequence).

In DNA, the CDR3 is TGCGCCAGCAGACCGGGGCTAGGGAATACTGAAGCTTTCTTT. As protein: CASRPGLGNTEAFF. The chain employs TRBV10-1 and TRBJ1-1, with D possibly being TRBD1 (5 bases). Trimming removed 6 bases at V and 5 bases at J, with 16 bases between. The CDR3 has 14 residues. Germline V gives CDR1 WNHNN, CDR2 SYGVQD (reference sequence).

The V call is TRBV6-6, the J call TRBJ2-7; a possible D gene is TRBD2 (6 bases). The CDR3 sequence is 14 residues long. Between the trimmed V and J ends, which lost 2 bases and 2 bases, there was a span of 10 bases. Germline V gene sequence: CDR1 MNHNY, CDR2 SVGAGI (reference sequence). CDR3: CASSYTGETYEQYF. In DNA, the CDR3 is TGTGCCAGCAGTTACACGGGAGAAACCTACGAGCAGTACTTC.

The chain has TRBV27 and TRBJ1-2; 8 positions match TRBD1. J lost 3 bases, V lost 5 bases, and 2 bases had no gene match. This CDR3 spans 13 amino acids. Germline V gene sequence: CDR1 MNHEY, CDR2 SMNVEV (reference sequence). The CDR3, as DNA: TGTGCCAGCAGTGAGACAGGGGACTATGGCTACACCTTC. Its translation is CASSETGDYGYTF.

This chain links TRBV10-3 with TRBJ2-7, with 8 bases aligning to TRBD1. V lost 0 bases to trimming and J lost 1 base; unmatched junction nucleotides: 2. This CDR3 spans 15 amino acids. Germline loops: CDR1 ENHRY, CDR2 SYGVKD. CDR3 sequence: CAISESDRESYEQYF. CDR3 bases: TGTGCCATCAGTGAGTCGGACAGGGAATCCTACGAGCAGTACTTC.

This chain uses TRBV5-1 with TRBJ1-3; perhaps TRBD1 as D (5 bases). The CDR3 runs 14 residues. Trimming removed 5 bases at V and 0 bases at J, with 9 bases between. Germline lookup yields CDR1 SGHRS and CDR2 YFSETQ. Here the CDR3 reads CASRGTVSGNTIYF. CDR3 in DNA: TGCGCCAGCAGGGGGACTGTCTCTGGAAACACCATATATTTT.

The V gene is TRBV9, the J gene TRBJ1-2, with D possibly being TRBD1 (6 bases). Trimming pared 4 bases from V and 7 bases from J, leaving 14 bases between. Germline V CDR1 and CDR2: SGDLS, YYNGEE. This CDR3 region has 13 residues. CDR3 bases: TGTGCCAGCAGCCCTGGGGGGGCCTCTGGCTACACCTTC. Its translation is CASSPGGASGYTF.

The chain employs TRBV7-2 and TRBJ2-7; D might be TRBD2 (6 bases). V lost 1 base and J lost 6, with 19 bases in between. This CDR3 spans 16 amino acids. Germline V gene lookup returns CDR1 SGHTA and CDR2 FQGNSA. CDR3 DNA sequence: TGTGCCAGCAGCTTAGAGGCCGCCCCCGGGGGTATCGAGCAGTACTTC. Its translation is CASSLEAAPGGIEQYF.

The CDR3 region has the DNA TGTGCCAGCACCCCCGGACAGGCGACTTACGAGCAGTACTTC. This codes for CASTPGQATYEQYF. V usage is TRBV28 and J usage is TRBJ2-7; 7 positions match TRBD1. This CDR3 spans 14 amino acids. The ends lost 7 bases at V and 4 bases at J; junction bases unmatched: 10. Germline V lookup: CDR1 MDHEN, CDR2 SYDVKM.

The count of this clone is one. The gene calls are TRBV7-9 and TRBJ2-5, with D perhaps given as TRBD1 or TRBD2 (6 bases each). The ends were cut back, 3 bases at V and 4 bases at J, with 9 bases in the middle. Looked up from germline, CDR1 is SEHNR and CDR2 is FQNEAQ (reference sequence). The CDR3 consists of 13 residues. In nucleotides, the CDR3 is TGTGCCAGCAGCTTTACGGGGGCAGAGACCCAGTACTTC. Translated, it gives CASSFTGAETQYF.

The chain recombines TRBV7-9 with TRBJ1-6; D possibly corresponds to TRBD1 (5 bases). Germline lookup yields CDR1 SEHNR and CDR2 FQNEAQ (reference sequence). The CDR3 runs to 13 residues. Trimming shortened V by 6 bases and J by 7 bases, and 10 bases separated the two germline ends. The CDR3 loop reads CASRPGPNSPLHF. The CDR3 DNA reads TGTGCCAGCAGGCCGGGGCCGAATTCACCCCTCCACTTT. The whole variable domain, filled in from reference TRBV7-9 and TRBJ1-6, reads DTGVSQNPRHKITKRGQNVTFRCDPISEHNRLYWYRQTLGQGPEFLTYFQNEAQLEKSRLLSDRFSAERPKGSFSTLEIQRTEQGDSAMYLCASRPGPNSPLHFGNGTRLTVT.

The V call is TRBV7-2, the J call TRBJ2-3, with 13 bases fitting TRBD2. J lost 4 bases, V lost 4 bases, and 2 bases had no gene match. CDR3 length: 15 amino acids. Germline lookup yields CDR1 SGHTA and CDR2 FQGNSA. The CDR3 is CASSSGTSGADTQYF. CDR3 DNA sequence: TGTGCCAGCAGCTCCGGGACTAGCGGGGCAGATACGCAGTATTTT.

The chain joins TRBV28 to TRBJ2-1, with D maybe TRBD1 (6 bases). V gave up 2 bases and J gave up 3 bases, with 11 bases separating them. CDR3 size: 15 residues. The germline gives CDR1 MDHEN, CDR2 SYDVKM. The CDR3 is CASSLHGTNYNEQFF. The CDR3 DNA reads TGTGCCAGCAGTTTACACGGGACAAACTACAATGAGCAGTTCTTC.

This clone is a singleton in its sample. The rearrangement joins TRBV28 to TRBJ2-7, with D possibly matching TRBD2 (5 bases). Germline CDR1 and CDR2: MDHEN and SYDVKM. CDR3 size: 12 residues. V was trimmed by 3 bases and J by 3 bases, leaving 6 bases between them. This CDR3 reads CASSFGSYEQYF. The CDR3 DNA sequence: TGTGCCAGCAGTTTTGGGAGCTACGAGCAGTACTTC. The entire variable domain, with the rest obtained from reference TRBV28 and TRBJ2-7, is as follows: DVKVTQSSRYLVKRTGEKVFLECVQDMDHENMFWYRQDPGLGLRLIYFSYDVKMKEKGDIPEGYSVSREKKERFSLILESASTNQTSMYLCASSFGSYEQYFGPGTRLTVT.

The chain employs TRBV4-2 and TRBJ1-2, with D perhaps matching TRBD1 (6 bases). Germline V gene data show CDR1 as LGHNA and CDR2 as YNFKEQ. CDR3 length equals 17 residues. The V end lost 0 bases, the J end lost 1 base, and 15 bases lay between the germline ends. CDR3 protein: CASSQEPLEGGNYGYTF. For the CDR3, the DNA is TGTGCCAGCAGCCAAGAACCGCTGGAGGGGGGTAACTATGGCTACACCTTC.

The chain is built from TRBV28 and TRBJ2-7; either TRBD1 or TRBD2 may supply D (5 bases each). Trimming took off 11 bases at V and 4 bases at J, with 21 bases between the two ends. CDR1 is MDHEN and CDR2 is SYDVKM in the germline V gene. The CDR3 runs 14 residues. The CDR3 loop is CASINRGPQYEQYF. CDR3 bases: TGTGCCTCCATAAACCGGGGACCCCAGTACGAGCAGTACTTC.

This rearrangement joins TRBV7-9 to TRBJ2-5, with 8 bases that match TRBD1. CDR1 and CDR2 (germline): SEHNR, FQNEAQ (reference sequence). With 4 bases clipped from V and 5 bases from J, the junction kept 12 bases outside the gene matches. The CDR3 consists of 16 residues. CDR3 bases: TGTGCCAGCAGCTCAACCCTCTGGACAGGGAGGGAGACCCAGTACTTC. Translation: CASSSTLWTGRETQYF.

J is TRBJ2-4 and V is TRBV19; 11 positions agree with TRBD1. The ends lost 5 bases at V and 8 bases at J; junction bases unmatched: 11. Germline assignment: CDR1 LNHDA and CDR2 SQIVND (reference sequence). The CDR3 runs 16 residues. The CDR3, as DNA: TGTGCCAGTAGTCTCTGGACAGGGGGCCGATTAGACATTCAGTACTTC. This translates into CASSLWTGGRLDIQYF.

The V call is TRBV18, the J call TRBJ1-3; TRBD1 might be the D (6 bases). This CDR3 is 16 amino acids long. V lost 3 bases and J lost 0, with 12 bases in between. Germline V gene data show CDR1 as KGHSH and CDR2 as LQKENI. The CDR3: CASSPRTESSGNTIYF. The CDR3 DNA is TGTGCCAGCTCACCGAGGACAGAGAGCTCTGGAAACACCATATATTTT.